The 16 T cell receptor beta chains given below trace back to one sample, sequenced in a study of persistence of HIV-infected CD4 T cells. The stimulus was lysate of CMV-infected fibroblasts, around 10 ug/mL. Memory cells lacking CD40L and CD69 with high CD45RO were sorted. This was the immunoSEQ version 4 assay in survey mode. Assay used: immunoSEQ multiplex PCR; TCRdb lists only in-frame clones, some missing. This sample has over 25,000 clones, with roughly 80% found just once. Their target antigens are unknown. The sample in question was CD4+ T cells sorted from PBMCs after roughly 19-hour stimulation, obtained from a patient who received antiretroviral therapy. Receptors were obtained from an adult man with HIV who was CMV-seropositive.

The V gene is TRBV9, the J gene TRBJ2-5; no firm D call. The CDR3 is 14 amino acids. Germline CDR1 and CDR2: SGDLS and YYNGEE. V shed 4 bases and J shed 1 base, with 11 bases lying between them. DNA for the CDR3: TGTGCCAGCAGCATATCAGCTAGCCAAGAGACCCAGTACTTC. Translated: CASSISASQETQYF.

The CDR3 region is CATSDGGRETQYF. For the CDR3, the DNA is TGTGCCACCAGTGATGGCGGGCGGGAGACCCAGTACTTC. V is TRBV24-1 and J is TRBJ2-5; weak D call: TRBD2 (5 bases). V lost 3 bases and J lost 5, with 9 bases in between. Germline V gene data show CDR1 as KGHDR and CDR2 as SFDVKD. CDR3 size: 13 residues.

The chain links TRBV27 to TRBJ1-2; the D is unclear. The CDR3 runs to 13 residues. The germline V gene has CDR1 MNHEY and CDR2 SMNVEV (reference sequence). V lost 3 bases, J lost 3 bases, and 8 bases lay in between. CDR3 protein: CASSFAGDYGYTF. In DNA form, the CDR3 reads TGTGCCAGCAGTTTCGCGGGAGACTATGGCTACACCTTC.

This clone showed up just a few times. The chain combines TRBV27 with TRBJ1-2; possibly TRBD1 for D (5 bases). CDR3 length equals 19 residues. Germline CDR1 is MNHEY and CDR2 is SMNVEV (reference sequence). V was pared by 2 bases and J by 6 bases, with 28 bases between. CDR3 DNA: TGTGCCAGCAGTTTAAGAGGGCGGAACCGTGGACACCCAGAGGATGGCTACACCTTC. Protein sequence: CASSLRGRNRGHPEDGYTF.

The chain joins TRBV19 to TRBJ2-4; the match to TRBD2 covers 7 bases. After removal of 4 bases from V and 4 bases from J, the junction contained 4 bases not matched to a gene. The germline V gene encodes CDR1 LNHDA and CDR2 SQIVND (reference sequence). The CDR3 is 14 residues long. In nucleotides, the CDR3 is TGTGCCAGTAGTACCGGGACTATTAAAAACATTCAGTACTTC. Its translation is CASSTGTIKNIQYF.

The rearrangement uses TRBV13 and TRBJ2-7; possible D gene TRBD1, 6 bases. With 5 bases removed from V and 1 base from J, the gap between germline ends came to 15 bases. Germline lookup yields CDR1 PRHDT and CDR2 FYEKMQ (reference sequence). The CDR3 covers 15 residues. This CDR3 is CASSPWDTDSYEQYF. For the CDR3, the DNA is TGTGCCAGCAGCCCCTGGGACACCGATTCCTACGAGCAGTACTTC.

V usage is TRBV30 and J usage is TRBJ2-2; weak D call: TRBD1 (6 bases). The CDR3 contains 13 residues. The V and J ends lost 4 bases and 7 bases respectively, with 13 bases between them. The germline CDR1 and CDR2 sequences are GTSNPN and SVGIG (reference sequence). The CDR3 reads CAWMGARFGELFF. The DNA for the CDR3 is TGTGCCTGGATGGGGGCGCGGTTCGGGGAGCTGTTTTTT.

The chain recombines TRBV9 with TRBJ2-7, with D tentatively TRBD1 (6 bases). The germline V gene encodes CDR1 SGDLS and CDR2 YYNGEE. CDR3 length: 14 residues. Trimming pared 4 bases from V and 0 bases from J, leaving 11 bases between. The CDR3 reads CASSPGQSSYEQYF. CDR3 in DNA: TGTGCCAGCAGCCCCGGACAGAGCTCCTACGAGCAGTACTTC.

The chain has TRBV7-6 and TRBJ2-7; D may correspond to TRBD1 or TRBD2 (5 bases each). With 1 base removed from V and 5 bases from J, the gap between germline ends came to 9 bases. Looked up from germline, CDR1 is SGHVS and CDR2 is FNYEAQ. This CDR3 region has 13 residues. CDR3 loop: CASSLVRGHEQYF. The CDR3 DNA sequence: TGTGCCAGCAGCTTAGTTAGGGGACACGAGCAGTACTTC. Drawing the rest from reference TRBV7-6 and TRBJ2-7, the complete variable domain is GAGVSQSPRYKVTKRGQDVALRCDPISGHVSLYWYRQALGQGPEFLTYFNYEAQQDKSGLPNDRFSAERPEGSISTLTIQRTEQRDSAMYRCASSLVRGHEQYFGPGTRLTVT.

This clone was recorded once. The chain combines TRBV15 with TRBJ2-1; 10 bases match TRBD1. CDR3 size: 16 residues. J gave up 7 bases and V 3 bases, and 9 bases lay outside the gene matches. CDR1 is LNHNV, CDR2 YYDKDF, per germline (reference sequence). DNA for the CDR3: TGTGCCACCAGCAGTTCGACAGGGGGCAGGATGAATGAGCAGTTCTTC. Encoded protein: CATSSSTGGRMNEQFF.

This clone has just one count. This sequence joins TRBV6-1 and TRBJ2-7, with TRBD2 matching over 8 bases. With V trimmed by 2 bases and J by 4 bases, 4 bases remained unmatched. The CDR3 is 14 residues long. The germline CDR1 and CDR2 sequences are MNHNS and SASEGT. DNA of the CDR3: TGTGCCAGCAGTGAACGGGGGGGCTTATACGAGCAGTACTTC. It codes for CASSERGGLYEQYF.

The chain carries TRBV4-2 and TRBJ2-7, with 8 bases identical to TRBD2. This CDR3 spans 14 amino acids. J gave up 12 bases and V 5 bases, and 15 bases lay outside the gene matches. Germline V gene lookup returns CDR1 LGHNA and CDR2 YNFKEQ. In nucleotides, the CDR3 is TGTGCCAGCAGCGATACCAGCGCGGGGGGACAAGTGTACTTC. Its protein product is CASSDTSAGGQVYF.

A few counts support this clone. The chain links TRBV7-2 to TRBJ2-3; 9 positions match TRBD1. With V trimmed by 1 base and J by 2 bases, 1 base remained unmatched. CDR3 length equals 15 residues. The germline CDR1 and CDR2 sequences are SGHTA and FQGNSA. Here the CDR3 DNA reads TGTGCCAGCAGCTTAGGGGACAGGGCCACAGATACGCAGTATTTT. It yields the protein CASSLGDRATDTQYF.

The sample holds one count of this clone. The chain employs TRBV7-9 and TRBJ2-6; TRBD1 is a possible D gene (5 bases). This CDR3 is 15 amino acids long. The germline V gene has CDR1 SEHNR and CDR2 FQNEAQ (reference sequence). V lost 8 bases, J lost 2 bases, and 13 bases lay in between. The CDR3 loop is CASDLGRAGANVLTF. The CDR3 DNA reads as TGTGCCAGCGACCTCGGCAGGGCTGGGGCCAACGTCCTGACTTTC.

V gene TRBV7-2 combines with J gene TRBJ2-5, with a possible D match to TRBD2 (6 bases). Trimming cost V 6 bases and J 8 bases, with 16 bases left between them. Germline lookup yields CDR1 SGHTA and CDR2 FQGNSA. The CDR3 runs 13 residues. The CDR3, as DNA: TGTGCCAGCAGATTCGAAGGGAGGAGCACCCAGTACTTC. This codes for CASRFEGRSTQYF.

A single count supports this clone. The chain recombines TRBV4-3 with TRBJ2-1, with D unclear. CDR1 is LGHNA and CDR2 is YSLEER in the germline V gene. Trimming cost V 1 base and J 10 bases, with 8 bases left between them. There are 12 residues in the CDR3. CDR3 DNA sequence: TGCGCCAGCAGCCAAGTGGCCCGCGAGCAGTTCTTC. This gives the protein CASSQVAREQFF.